The present T cell receptor beta chain was sequenced within a study of blood T cell repertoires in COVID-19. Turning to the study itself: Both acute and convalescent COVID-19 samples were obtained from the United States, Italy and Spain.

Profiled with immunoSEQ multiplex PCR; TCRdb holds only in-frame clones, not every one. The table records around 60,000 clones, around 79% of them present only once. CDR1 and CDR2 from the germline V gene are MNHEY and SMNVEV (reference sequence). The V end lost 5 bases, the J end lost 5 bases, and 21 bases lay between the germline ends. The CDR3 has 16 residues. The sequence derives from a human donor in a cohort sampled during active COVID-19. The material sequenced was peripheral blood. J is TRBJ2-5 and V is TRBV27, with D possibly being TRBD1 (7 bases). The CDR3 bases are TGTGCCAGCAGTACTCTCAGGGGGGCCTGGCGGGAGACCCAGTACTTC. Translated, it gives CASSTLRGAWRETQYF.